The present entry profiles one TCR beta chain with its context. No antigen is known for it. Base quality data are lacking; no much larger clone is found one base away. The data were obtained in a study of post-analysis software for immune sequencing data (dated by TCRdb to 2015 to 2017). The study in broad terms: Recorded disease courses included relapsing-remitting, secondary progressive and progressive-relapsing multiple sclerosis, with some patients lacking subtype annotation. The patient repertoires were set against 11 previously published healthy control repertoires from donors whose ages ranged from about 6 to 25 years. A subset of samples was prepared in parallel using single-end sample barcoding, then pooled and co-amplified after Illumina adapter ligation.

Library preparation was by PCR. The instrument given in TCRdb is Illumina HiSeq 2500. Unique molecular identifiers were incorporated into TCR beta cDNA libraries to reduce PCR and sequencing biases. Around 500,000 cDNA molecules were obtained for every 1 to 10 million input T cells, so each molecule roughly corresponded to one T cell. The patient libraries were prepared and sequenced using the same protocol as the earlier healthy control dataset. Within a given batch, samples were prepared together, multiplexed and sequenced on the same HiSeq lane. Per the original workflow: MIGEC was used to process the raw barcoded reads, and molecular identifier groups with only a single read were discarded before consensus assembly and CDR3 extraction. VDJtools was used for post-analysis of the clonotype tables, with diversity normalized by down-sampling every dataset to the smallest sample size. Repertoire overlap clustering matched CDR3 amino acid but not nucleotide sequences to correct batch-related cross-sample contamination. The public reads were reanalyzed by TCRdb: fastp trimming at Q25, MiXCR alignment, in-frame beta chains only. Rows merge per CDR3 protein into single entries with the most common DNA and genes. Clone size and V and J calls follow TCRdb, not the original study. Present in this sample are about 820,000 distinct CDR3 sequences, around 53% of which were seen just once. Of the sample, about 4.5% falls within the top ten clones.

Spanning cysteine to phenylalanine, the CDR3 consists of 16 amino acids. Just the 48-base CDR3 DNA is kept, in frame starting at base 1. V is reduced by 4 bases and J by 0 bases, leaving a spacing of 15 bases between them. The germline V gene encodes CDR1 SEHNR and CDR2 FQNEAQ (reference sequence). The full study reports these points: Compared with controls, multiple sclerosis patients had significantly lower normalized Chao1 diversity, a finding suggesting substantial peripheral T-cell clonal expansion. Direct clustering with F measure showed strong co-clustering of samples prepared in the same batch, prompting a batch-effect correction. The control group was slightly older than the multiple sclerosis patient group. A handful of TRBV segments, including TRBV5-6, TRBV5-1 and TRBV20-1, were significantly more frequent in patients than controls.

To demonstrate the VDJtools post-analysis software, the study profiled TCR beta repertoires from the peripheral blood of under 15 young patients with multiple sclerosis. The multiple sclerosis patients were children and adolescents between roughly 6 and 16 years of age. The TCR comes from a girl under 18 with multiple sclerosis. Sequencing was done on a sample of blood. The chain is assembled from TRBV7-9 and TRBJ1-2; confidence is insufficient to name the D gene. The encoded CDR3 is CASSSPPERPNYGYTF. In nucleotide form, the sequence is TGTGCCAGCAGCTCGCCCCCGGAGAGGCCTAACTATGGCTACACCTTC.